The 23 T cell receptor beta chains below come from one sample, sequenced in a study of technical replicates of blood from several donors. Sequencing was performed with immunoSEQ multiplex PCR; in TCRdb, only in-frame clones are kept and a portion is missing. Of some 75,000 clones in the sample, 90% to 98% were seen once. Sequencing input: T cells isolated from PBMCs. These TCRs come from a human donor in good health.

The rearrangement uses TRBV14 and TRBJ2-1; possibly TRBD2 for D (6 bases). Germline assignment: CDR1 SGHDN and CDR2 FVKESK. This CDR3 is 16 amino acids long. The ends were cut back, 4 bases at V and 0 bases at J, with 13 bases in the middle. The CDR3 is CASSPYGGNSYNEQFF. In nucleotides, the CDR3 is TGTGCCAGCAGCCCCTATGGCGGGAACTCCTACAATGAGCAGTTCTTC.

The chain has TRBV5-1 and TRBJ1-1; no clear D. Between the trimmed V and J ends, which lost 6 bases and 1 base, there was a span of 13 bases. This CDR3 region has 14 residues. Germline CDR1 SGHRS, CDR2 YFSETQ. The CDR3 DNA is TGCGCCAGCATGTCGAGGGAGAGGAACACTGAAGCTTTCTTT. Translation gives CASMSRERNTEAFF.

The chain has TRBV5-6 and TRBJ2-5, with D unresolved. CDR1 and CDR2 (germline): SGHDT, YYEEEE. V gave up 1 base and J gave up 2 bases, with 12 bases separating them. The CDR3 runs to 15 residues. The CDR3 sequence is CASSLLRSIQETQYF. The CDR3 nucleotides read TGTGCCAGCAGCTTGCTGCGTTCAATTCAAGAGACCCAGTACTTC.

The gene calls are TRBV18 and TRBJ2-7, with TRBD1 matching over 10 bases. Trimming cost V 5 bases and J 4 bases; bases outside gene matches: 2. The germline gives CDR1 KGHSH, CDR2 LQKENI. The CDR3 has 13 amino acids. The DNA of the CDR3 is TGTGCCAGCTCAGCGGGACAGGGGTACGAGCAGTACTTC. Amino acids: CASSAGQGYEQYF.

The V and J genes are TRBV7-9 and TRBJ2-1; no clear D. The germline CDR1 and CDR2 sequences are SEHNR and FQNEAQ (reference sequence). The CDR3 runs 15 residues. Trimming pared 7 bases from V and 0 bases from J, leaving 13 bases between. CDR3 protein: CASIRGESSYNEQFF. The CDR3 DNA sequence: TGTGCCAGCATCCGAGGCGAGAGCTCCTACAATGAGCAGTTCTTC. The variable domain in full, completed from reference TRBV7-9 and TRBJ2-1, reads DTGVSQNPRHKITKRGQNVTFRCDPISEHNRLYWYRQTLGQGPEFLTYFQNEAQLEKSRLLSDRFSAERPKGSFSTLEIQRTEQGDSAMYLCASIRGESSYNEQFFGPGTRLTVL.

The rearrangement links TRBV5-6 to TRBJ1-5; D is uncertain. CDR1 is SGHDT and CDR2 is YYEEEE in the germline V gene. The V end was cut by 0 bases, the J end by 7 bases, with 11 bases between. The CDR3 is made up of 14 amino acids. In DNA, the CDR3 is TGTGCCAGCAGCTTGGGAGGGCTCAGCCAGCCCCAGCATTTT. Translated, it gives CASSLGGLSQPQHF.

The V gene is TRBV4-1, the J gene TRBJ2-5; 7 bases match TRBD2. There are 13 residues in the CDR3. CDR1 and CDR2 from the germline V gene are MGHRA and YSYEKL. The junction had 3 bases not matched to a gene; V was cut back by 4 bases and J by 4 bases. This chain's CDR3 is CASSPGRGETQYF. In DNA, the CDR3 is TGCGCCAGCAGCCCGGGGAGGGGAGAGACCCAGTACTTC.

The chain recombines TRBV28 with TRBJ2-7; D not resolved. The ends were cut back, 5 bases at V and 6 bases at J, with 8 bases in the middle. In germline, CDR1 is MDHEN, CDR2 SYDVKM. The length of the CDR3 is 11 residues. Here the CDR3 DNA reads TGTGCCAGCAGTAGAGCCCTCGAGCAGTACTTC. Translating gives CASSRALEQYF.

This rearrangement joins TRBV7-9 to TRBJ1-1, with 10 bases identical to TRBD1. The CDR3 is 12 residues long. Per germline, CDR1 SEHNR and CDR2 FQNEAQ (reference sequence). Losses at the gene ends were 4 bases for V and 11 bases for J; bases not matched to a gene: 4. CDR3 residues: CASSSPGQGAFF. The CDR3 DNA follows: TGTGCCAGCAGCTCTCCGGGACAGGGGGCTTTCTTT.

Only one count was recorded for this clone. Compared with germline, one end of the junction differs, possibly owing to a read error. This chain's CDR3 is CVSRGGLTTYEQYF. The CDR3 DNA follows: TGTGTCAGCAGGGGAGGGCTAACCACCTACGAGCAGTACTTC. The chain combines TRBV27 with TRBJ2-7; TRBD2 is a possible D gene (7 bases). This CDR3 has 14 amino acids. The germline gives CDR1 MNHEY, CDR2 SMNVEV (reference sequence).

This rearrangement joins TRBV5-5 to TRBJ2-7; possibly TRBD1 for D (6 bases). V lost 4 bases and J 0 bases, leaving 20 bases between the germline ends. Germline V CDR1 and CDR2: SGHKS, YYEKEE (reference sequence). CDR3 length: 17 residues. The CDR3 is CASSGDKFSLNSYEQYF. CDR3 nucleotide sequence: TGTGCCAGCAGCGGGGACAAATTCTCACTCAACTCCTACGAGCAGTACTTC.

V gene TRBV7-9 combines with J gene TRBJ1-2; 9 bases fit TRBD1. CDR1 and CDR2 from the germline V gene are SEHNR and FQNEAQ (reference sequence). The trim removed 5 bases at V and 6 bases at J, leaving 4 bases unmatched. The CDR3 is 13 amino acids. The CDR3 DNA is TGTGCCAGCAGCCCCGGGACAGGGAATGGCTACACCTTC. It codes for CASSPGTGNGYTF.

This chain uses TRBV28 with TRBJ2-2, with TRBD1 identical over 9 bases. This CDR3 region has 16 residues. Germline loops: CDR1 MDHEN, CDR2 SYDVKM. J was trimmed by 4 bases and V by 5 bases; bases with no gene match: 8. The CDR3 here is CASSAWTGVGTGELFF. Here the CDR3 DNA reads TGTGCCAGCAGTGCCTGGACAGGGGTCGGCACCGGGGAGCTGTTTTTT.

This chain uses TRBV5-1 with TRBJ2-7; 8 positions match TRBD1. Germline V gene sequence: CDR1 SGHRS, CDR2 YFSETQ. The junction had 2 bases not matched to a gene; V was cut back by 0 bases and J by 0 bases. The CDR3 sequence is 15 residues long. CDR3 region: CASSLGTGSSYEQYF. CDR3 coding DNA: TGCGCCAGCAGCTTGGGGACAGGGTCCTCCTACGAGCAGTACTTC. Using reference TRBV5-1 and TRBJ2-7 for the parts outside the CDR3, the full variable domain is KAGVTQTPRYLIKTRGQQVTLSCSPISGHRSVSWYQQTPGQGLQFLFEYFSETQRNKGNFPGRFSGRQFSNSRSEMNVSTLELGDSALYLCASSLGTGSSYEQYFGPGTRLTVT.

This sequence joins TRBV6-4 and TRBJ1-1; TRBD1 is a possible D gene (6 bases). CDR3 size: 12 residues. Trimming left V 6 bases short and J 8 bases short, with 13 bases between. The V gene's germline CDR1 is MRHNA and CDR2 SNTAGT. In DNA, the CDR3 is TGTGCCAGCAGGGGAGGGGGGCCCGAAGCTTTCTTT. This encodes CASRGGGPEAFF.

The chain uses TRBV2 and TRBJ1-5; 7 nucleotides agree with TRBD1. J lost 6 bases, V lost 3 bases, and 5 bases had no gene match. The germline gives CDR1 SNHLY, CDR2 FYNNEI. This CDR3 contains 14 residues. This chain's CDR3 is CASSESGGFQPQHF. CDR3 sequence (DNA): TGTGCCAGCAGTGAGTCAGGGGGGTTTCAGCCCCAGCATTTT. Combining the CDR3 with reference TRBV2 and TRBJ1-5 gives the whole variable domain EPEVTQTPSHQVTQMGQEVILRCVPISNHLYFYWYRQILGQKVEFLVSFYNNEISEKSEIFDDQFSVERPDGSNFTLKIRSTKLEDSAMYFCASSESGGFQPQHFGDGTRLSIL.

The chain is built from TRBV5-8 and TRBJ2-1, with D maybe TRBD2 (6 bases). In germline, CDR1 is SGHTS, CDR2 YDEGEE. The CDR3 sequence is 15 residues long. Trimming took off 2 bases at V and 8 bases at J, with 17 bases between the two ends. The CDR3 DNA follows: TGTGCCAGCAGCTTCCTACCGGGGGTAAGCGATGAGCAGTTCTTC. It codes for CASSFLPGVSDEQFF.

J is TRBJ1-2 and V is TRBV30; 9 positions match TRBD1. The germline V gene has CDR1 GTSNPN and CDR2 SVGIG (reference sequence). The CDR3 spans 15 residues. V was clipped by 3 bases and J by 4 bases; unmatched bases: 9. The DNA for the CDR3 is TGTGCCTGGAGAAACAGGGGGCCTGGCCCCTATGGCTACACCTTC. The encoded protein is CAWRNRGPGPYGYTF.

This clone was detected once. A junction end diverges from the germline sequence, so it may reflect a read error. The V call is TRBV7-7, the J call TRBJ2-5; 9 nucleotides match TRBD1. Germline V gene sequence: CDR1 SSHAT, CDR2 FNYEAQ (reference sequence). This CDR3 comprises 13 residues. CDR3 in amino acids: CASSFGTGETQYF. DNA of the CDR3: TGTGCTAGCAGCTTCGGGACAGGGGAGACCCAGTACTTC.

This sequence joins TRBV11-3 and TRBJ2-2; 7 bases are a match to TRBD2. Germline-derived CDR1 and CDR2 are SGHNT and YENEEA. There are 15 residues in the CDR3. The junction had 2 bases not matched to a gene; V was cut back by 2 bases and J by 2 bases. In DNA form, the CDR3 reads TGTGCCAGCAGCTTAATAGCGGGTAACACCGGGGAGCTGTTTTTT. Translated, it gives CASSLIAGNTGELFF.

V and J are TRBV4-1 and TRBJ2-7; a weak D match, TRBD1 (7 bases). CDR1 is MGHRA, CDR2 YSYEKL, per germline. V lost 4 bases and J 0 bases, leaving 13 bases between the germline ends. CDR3 length: 15 residues. The CDR3 loop is CASSPRRDSSYEQYF. CDR3 nucleotide sequence: TGCGCCAGCAGCCCGAGGAGGGACAGCTCCTACGAGCAGTACTTC.

Here the CDR3 DNA reads TGTGCCACATTAGCGCAACACAATGAGCAGTTCTTC. Its protein is CATLAQHNEQFF. V usage is TRBV4-2 and J usage is TRBJ2-1; D perhaps matches TRBD2 (5 bases). The length of the CDR3 is 12 residues. The germline gives CDR1 LGHNA, CDR2 YNFKEQ. Trimming left V 10 bases short and J 5 bases short, with 12 bases between.

The chain has TRBV7-7 and TRBJ2-1; 7 bases align to TRBD2. Germline loops: CDR1 SSHAT, CDR2 FNYEAQ (reference sequence). V lost 5 bases to trimming and J lost 10 bases; unmatched junction nucleotides: 11. The CDR3 spans 14 residues. The CDR3 nucleotides are TGTGCCAGCAGCCCCGGACTAGGATCTTTGGAGCAGTTCTTC. This codes for CASSPGLGSLEQFF.